Listed below are T cell receptor beta chains from one sample, sequenced in a study of beta chain features in type 1 diabetes. Measured with immunoSEQ multiplex PCR; TCRdb has only the in-frame clones, and not every one. The sample consists of 250,000 to 300,000 clones, under 8.5% of them appearing once. Material for sequencing was central memory CD4+ T cells from blood. The source is a young woman in good health. CDR3s include the opening cysteine and the closing phenylalanine or tryptophan. A D gene is named only where the DNA matches it firmly. Only some rows state a clone size, as once, few, many or a class for expanded clones.

14	TRBV4-3	.	.	TRBJ2-7	TGCGCCAGCAGCCAATCATACAGGGACCACGAGCAGTACTTC	CASSQSYRDHEQYF
16	TRBV7-2	.	.	TRBJ1-5	TGTGCCAGCAGCTTTGGGGGGGCGACTAGCAATCAGCCCCAGCATTTT	CASSFGGATSNQPQHF
14	TRBV27	.	.	TRBJ2-3	TGTGCCAGCAGTCGGTGGGGATCTACAGATACGCAGTATTTT	CASSRWGSTDTQYF
18	TRBV10-3	.	.	TRBJ2-6	TGTGCCATCAGTGAGTCTGGGGGCCGTTCCTCTGGGGCCAACGTCCTGACTTTC	CAISESGGRSSGANVLTF
17	TRBV18	.	few	TRBJ1-5	TGTGCCAGCTCACACGATACTGGAGGGATCGGCAATCAGCCCCAGCATTTT	CASSHDTGGIGNQPQHF
13	TRBV6-6	.	few	TRBJ1-2	TGTGCCAGCAGTCCACGGACTGTCTATGGCTACACCTTC	CASSPRTVYGYTF
17	TRBV4-1	.	few	TRBJ1-3	TGCGCCAGCAGCCTGCTGGCAACAGTATTCCCAGGAAACACCATATATTTT	CASSLLATVFPGNTIYF
14	TRBV29-1	.	few	TRBJ2-5	TGCAGCGTTTTGGCCCCAAGGAATCAAGAGACCCAGTACTTC	CSVLAPRNQETQYF
15	TRBV14	TRBD1	.	TRBJ2-7	TGTGCCAGCAGCCGGGGACAGCGACCCTACTACGAGCAGTACTTC	CASSRGQRPYYEQYF
15	TRBV4-3	.	.	TRBJ2-1	TGCGCCAGCAGCCAGGTGGGGGGGGCGCACAATGAGCAGTTCTTC	CASSQVGGAHNEQFF
15	TRBV5-4	.	few	TRBJ2-7	TGTGCCAGCAGCTTAACCGGGACTCGAGACTACGAGCAGTACTTC	CASSLTGTRDYEQYF
15	TRBV4-1	TRBD1	few	TRBJ1-4	TGCGCCAGCAGCCAAGTAGGGACAGGGAAAGAAAAACTGTTTTTT	CASSQVGTGKEKLFF
14	TRBV13	TRBD1	.	TRBJ2-7	TGTGCCAGCAGTTTGACAGGGGAAATGAACGAGCAGTACTTC	CASSLTGEMNEQYF
15	TRBV9	.	few	TRBJ1-4	TGTGCCAGCAGCGTAACGCCTTCAAGGGATGAAAAACTGTTTTTT	CASSVTPSRDEKLFF
15	TRBV5-8	.	.	TRBJ1-5	TGTGCCAGCAGCTTGGCAGGGCAGGGCAATCAGCCCCAGCATTTT	CASSLAGQGNQPQHF
14	TRBV2	.	many	TRBJ1-5	TGTGCCAGCAGCAGACTCAATAGCAATCAGCCCCAGCATTTT	CASSRLNSNQPQHF
16	TRBV18	.	.	TRBJ2-6	TGTGCCAGCTCACCACCTTACGGGTCTGGGGCCAACGTCCTGACTTTC	CASSPPYGSGANVLTF
14	TRBV4-3	TRBD2	few	TRBJ2-7	TGCGCCAGCAGCCTTACCGGGACTAGCTTCGAGCAGTACTTC	CASSLTGTSFEQYF
13	TRBV27	.	few	TRBJ1-4	TGTGCCAGCAGTTTAAGACAGAACGAAAAACTGTTTTTT	CASSLRQNEKLFF
13	TRBV5-1	.	few	TRBJ1-2	TGCGCCAGCTCTACAGGGACGGAGTATGGCTACACCTTC	CASSTGTEYGYTF
16	TRBV19	TRBD2	.	TRBJ2-1	TGTGCCAGTAAGGGGACTAGCGGGAGATCCGGAGATGAGCAGTTCTTC	CASKGTSGRSGDEQFF
15	TRBV7-2	.	.	TRBJ2-3	TGTGCCAGCAGCTTGGGGTACAGGTTCACAGATACGCAGTATTTT	CASSLGYRFTDTQYF
14	TRBV7-9	.	few	TRBJ1-1	TGTGCCAGCAGCTTAGATGGTTGGGGCACTGAAGCTTTCTTT	CASSLDGWGTEAFF
16	TRBV7-3	TRBD1	.	TRBJ1-5	TGTGCCAGCAGCTCAGTTGGGACAGGGGACAATCAGCCCCAGCATTTT	CASSSVGTGDNQPQHF
15	TRBV4-2	.	.	TRBJ2-3	TGTGCCAGCAGCCAAGAAATGGGCTTGCCAGATACGCAGTATTTT	CASSQEMGLPDTQYF
15	TRBV9	.	.	TRBJ2-1	TGTGCCAGCAGCGTAACATGGCGGGATACGAATGAGCAGTTCTTC	CASSVTWRDTNEQFF
14	TRBV5-4	.	few	TRBJ1-2	TGTGCCAGCAGCTTGAACAGTCCTAACTATGGCTACACCTTC	CASSLNSPNYGYTF
12	TRBV19	.	many	TRBJ1-4	TGTGCCAGTAGTATGACTCAGGTTAAACTGTTTTTT	CASSMTQVKLFF